The rows below give T cell receptor beta chains drawn from one sample of a study of blood T cell repertoires in COVID-19. The assay was immunoSEQ multiplex PCR, and TCRdb's table has in-frame clones only and misses some. The table has approximately 290,000 clones, roughly 90% seen once. Material: peripheral blood. Receptors originate from a man aged 25 to 45 with acute or convalescent COVID-19. Each CDR3 is given with its conserved first and last residue. The order of the fields is V gene, J gene, clone size, D gene, CDR3 DNA, CDR3 protein. D genes are given only for firm matches. Clone size is stated in some rows and not others, as once, few, many or a class when expanded.

>TRBV2|TRBJ1-5|.|.
TGTGCCAGCAACGGGGGGACGAGCAATCAGCCCCAGCATTTT
CASNGGTSNQPQHF
>TRBV28|TRBJ2-7|.|TRBD1
TGTGCCAGCAGACCATCGGACAGGACCGAGCAGTACTTC
CASRPSDRTEQYF
>TRBV5-1|TRBJ1-2|.|.
TGCGCCAGCAGCTTGGCGGGGGGCCTTAACTATGGCTACACCTTC
CASSLAGGLNYGYTF
>TRBV5-4|TRBJ2-1|.|.
TGTGCCAGCAGCTTGGACAGCTCCTACAATGAGCAGTTCTTC
CASSLDSSYNEQFF
>TRBV11-2|TRBJ2-3|.|.
TGTGCCAGCAGCTTTGGGGGGGATACGCAGTATTTT
CASSFGGDTQYF
>TRBV6-5|TRBJ1-3|.|.
TGTGCCAGCAGACTCGACAGAAGCTCTGGAAACACCATATATTTT
CASRLDRSSGNTIYF
>TRBV2|TRBJ1-5|.|.
TGTGCCAGCAGTGCAGGGTGGGAGGAGCCCCAGCATTTT
CASSAGWEEPQHF
>TRBV6-6|TRBJ1-2|.|.
TGTGCCAGCAGTTGGGGGGGGGCGGTGAACTATGGCTACACCTTC
CASSWGGAVNYGYTF
>TRBV6-6|TRBJ2-3|once|.
TGTGCCAGCAGTCAACCCCTGACTCTAGCGACTAGCACAGATACGCAGTATTTT
CASSQPLTLATSTDTQYF
>TRBV30|TRBJ1-4|.|TRBD1
TGTGCCTGGATACCATTCGGGACAGGGAGCGAAAAACTGTTTTTT
CAWIPFGTGSEKLFF
>TRBV5-1|TRBJ2-2|few|TRBD1
TGCGCCAGCAGCTTGCAGGGGGCCAACACCGGGGAGCTGTTTTTT
CASSLQGANTGELFF
>TRBV18|TRBJ1-1|.|.
TGTGCCAGCTCACCTCTCGAACTAAACACTGAAGCTTTCTTT
CASSPLELNTEAFF
>TRBV24-1|TRBJ2-2|.|TRBD2
TGTGCCACCAGTCGGGGGGGCCCCCCCGGGGAGCTGTTTTTT
CATSRGGPPGELFF
>TRBV27|TRBJ2-7|.|TRBD1
TGTGCCAGCAGCGAGTTGACAGGGAGTCCCTACGAGCAGTACTTC
CASSELTGSPYEQYF
>TRBV28|TRBJ1-6|.|.
TGTGCCAGCGATCCACAACGTAATCCAAGCTCCTATAATTCACCCCTCCACTTT
CASDPQRNPSSYNSPLHF
>TRBV28|TRBJ2-7|.|.
TGTGCCAGTCGGACAGTCAACGAGCAGTACTTC
CASRTVNEQYF
>TRBV9|TRBJ1-6|.|.
TGTGCCAGCAGCGTACGGGACACATTGAATTCACCCCTCCACTTT
CASSVRDTLNSPLHF
>TRBV19|TRBJ1-5|.|.
TGTGCCAGTAGTCGAGGGAGGGGTAGACGGGGATATAGCAATCAGCCCCAGCATTTT
CASSRGRGRRGYSNQPQHF
>TRBV6-5|TRBJ2-1|.|TRBD1
TGTGCCAGCACCCCGGGACAGGGCTACAATGAGCAGTTCTTC
CASTPGQGYNEQFF
>TRBV19|TRBJ2-1|.|TRBD1
TGTGCCAGTAGTCCCCGGACAGGGCGGGCCTACAATGAGCAGTTCTTC
CASSPRTGRAYNEQFF
>TRBV6-5|TRBJ1-1|few|TRBD1
TGTGCCAGCAGTTTCCAACGGTCAGGGGGCGAGGCTGAAGCTTTCTTT
CASSFQRSGGEAEAFF
>TRBV9|TRBJ1-2|once|.
TGTGCCAGCAGCGTAGTCGAGGGTGGCTACACCTTC
CASSVVEGGYTF
>TRBV4-1|TRBJ1-1|.|TRBD1
TGCGCCAGCAGCCAACCCCGCGACAGGGGGCACGGCGCTTTCTTT
CASSQPRDRGHGAFF
>TRBV6-6|TRBJ1-2|.|.
TGTGCCAGCAGTCAACAGGGTCAATATGGCTACACCTTC
CASSQQGQYGYTF
>TRBV30|TRBJ2-1|.|.
TGTGCCTGGGCCCAGTCTATGCTAGCTCGGGAGCAGTTCTTC
CAWAQSMLAREQFF
>TRBV21-1|TRBJ1-1|.|.
TGTGCCAGCAGCAAAGCTGCCGGGACACGAGGAGTGGGGACTGAAGCTTTCTTT
CASSKAAGTRGVGTEAFF
>TRBV6-5|TRBJ1-2|few|.
TGTGCCAGCAGATTCGACCGGGGAGATGGCTACACCTTC
CASRFDRGDGYTF
>TRBV6-6|TRBJ1-2|.|.
TGTGCCAGCACCCTCCGCCACGGAGAGGGAGGCTACACCTTC
CASTLRHGEGGYTF
>TRBV18|TRBJ1-2|.|.
TGTGCCAGCTCAAGCAATCCGGGGGGTGGCTACACCTTC
CASSSNPGGGYTF
>TRBV29-1|TRBJ1-1|.|.
TGCAGCGTTGGATGGGCTTCAACCACTGAAGCTTTCTTT
CSVGWASTTEAFF
>TRBV6-5|TRBJ1-6|once|TRBD1
TGTGCCAGCGGACAGACAGGGAAGAATTCACCCCTCCACTTT
CASGQTGKNSPLHF
>TRBV5-1|TRBJ2-7|.|.
TGCGCCAGCAGCCGGGACTGGAGATACGAGCAGTACTTC
CASSRDWRYEQYF
>TRBV6-1|TRBJ2-3|once|.
TGTGCCAGCAGTGAACGCAACAGGTTTAATTCGGATACGCAGTATTTT
CASSERNRFNSDTQYF
>TRBV6-5|TRBJ1-5|once|.
TGTGCCACCACGGGAGGGACTAGCAATCAGCCCCAGCATTTT
CATTGGTSNQPQHF
>TRBV9|TRBJ2-1|.|.
TGTGCCAGCAGCCCCGGGCAGGGGTTTTACAATGAGCAGTTCTTC
CASSPGQGFYNEQFF
>TRBV5-1|TRBJ1-3|.|TRBD1
TGCGCCAGCAGTCGGGACAGTTCCTCTGGAAACACCATATATTTT
CASSRDSSSGNTIYF
>TRBV5-1|TRBJ1-6|.|.
TGCGCCAGCAGCTTACTAGCGGGAGCCCTCCACTTT
CASSLLAGALHF
>TRBV5-1|TRBJ2-2|once|TRBD1
TGCGCCAGCAGCCTTGGCGGGACAGGGGGCCGGGCCACCGGGGAGCTGTTTTTT
CASSLGGTGGRATGELFF
>TRBV18|TRBJ1-2|.|.
TGTGCCAGCTCACCTCCTGGGGGCCATGGCTACACCTTC
CASSPPGGHGYTF
>TRBV28|TRBJ2-3|.|TRBD1
TGTGCCAGCCTCGAGGGGGACAGGGTCCCATATACGCAGTATTTT
CASLEGDRVPYTQYF
>TRBV4-2|TRBJ1-2|.|.
TGTGCCAGCAGCCAACCACCGCCCGAGTATGGCTACACCTTC
CASSQPPPEYGYTF